This passage covers 25 T cell receptor beta chains from one sample sequenced in a study of regulatory T cells in long-lasting Graves disease (dated by TCRdb to the early 2020s). The sample's time point label, decoded: newly diagnosed GD, antithyroid drugs for less than 3 months. RNA was extracted from PBMCs in TRIzol for both TCR sequencing and RNA sequencing. Library preparation employed multiplex PCR. Sequenced on an Illumina HiSeq 4000. iRepertoire HTBI primers and Arm-PCR amplification of CDR3 regions were used to construct TCR beta libraries. Using fastp at Q25 and MiXCR, TCRdb reprocessed the public reads and kept productive beta chains. For every CDR3 protein sequence, its rows merge into one entry that carries the most common genes and DNA. For this sample the table gives 400,000 to 550,000 distinct CDR3 sequences, of which about 17% were detected only once. The ten most abundant clones make up 23% of the sample.

The same specimen was also included in a second study, on T cells in Graves' hyperthyroidism and ophthalmopathy.

Sequences were derived from peripheral blood mononuclear cells (PBMCs), sampled at new diagnosis, from a patient treated with antithyroid drugs. The receptors come from a young woman with Graves disease. Donor details come from another sample of the same person, matched by shared clones.

The table lists this clonotype with a few counts. The chain couples TRBV29-1 to TRBJ2-2; D is perhaps TRBD2 (6 bases). V lost 0 bases and J lost 4, with 9 bases in between. The CDR3 has 14 amino acids. From germline, CDR1 is SQVTM and CDR2 ANQGSEA. The CDR3 loop is CSVEDREVTGELFF. As DNA, the CDR3 is TGCAGCGTTGAAGACAGGGAGGTCACCGGGGAGCTGTTTTTT.

The V gene is TRBV14, the J gene TRBJ1-2; maybe TRBD1 (6 bases). The V end was cut by 0 bases, the J end by 4 bases, with 12 bases between. Germline loops: CDR1 SGHDN, CDR2 FVKESK. This CDR3 is built from 15 residues. The CDR3 DNA reads as TGTGCCAGCAGCCAAGATTGGAGGGGGTCCTATGGCTACACCTTC. Translated, it gives CASSQDWRGSYGYTF. Variable domain in full (rest from reference TRBV14 and TRBJ1-2): EAGVTQFPSHSVIEKGQTVTLRCDPISGHDNLYWYRRVMGKEIKFLLHFVKESKQDESGMPNNRFLAERTGGTYSTLKVQPAELEDSGVYFCASSQDWRGSYGYTFGSGTRLTVV.

A word on this clonotype: This may stem from a read error, because a much larger clone lies one nucleotide away. The CDR3 DNA follows: TGTGCCACCAGCCCCCGGGGTACAAGCGCAGATACGCAGTATTTT. Its translation is CATSPRGTSADTQYF. The V gene is TRBV15, the J gene TRBJ2-3; tentatively, D is TRBD2 (5 bases). V was pared by 5 bases and J by 4 bases, with 16 bases between. Germline V lookup: CDR1 LNHNV, CDR2 YYDKDF (reference sequence). CDR3 length equals 15 residues.

This clonotype came up a few times. The chain links TRBV6-5 to TRBJ2-3, with 15 positions matching TRBD2. This CDR3 is built from 19 residues. CDR1 is MNHEY, CDR2 SVGAGI, per germline. With 4 bases clipped from V and 2 bases from J, the junction kept 10 bases outside the gene matches. CDR3 in DNA: TGTGCCAGCAGTTTAACCGGGACTAGCGGGAGGTGGAACACAGATACGCAGTATTTT. It yields the protein CASSLTGTSGRWNTDTQYF.

Details on this clonotype: A much larger clone lies one base from this, so it may be a read error. DNA for the CDR3: TGTGCCAGCAGCTTAGGGTCGGGGACCTTAGGGAACTCCTACGAGCAGTACTTC. This gives the protein CASSLGSGTLGNSYEQYF. This chain connects TRBV7-6 to TRBJ2-7, with D perhaps being TRBD1 or TRBD2 (5 bases each). This CDR3 contains 18 residues. Germline CDR1 SGHVS, CDR2 FNYEAQ. V lost 1 base to trimming and J lost 0 bases, with 19 bases between them.

This clonotype was detected only a few times. Mismatch with germline at one junction end may stem from a read error. V gene TRBV7-7 combines with J gene TRBJ2-3; 9 bases line up with TRBD2. The CDR3 length is 17 residues. Germline CDR1 reads SSHAT; CDR2 reads FNYEAQ (reference sequence). The CDR3 loop reads CASSPGTSMETTDTQYF. The DNA for the CDR3 is TGTGCTAGCAGCCCTGGGACTAGCATGGAAACCACAGATACGCAGTATTTT.

This clonotype was counted many times. The gene calls are TRBV6-1 and TRBJ2-7; no firm D call. V dropped 7 bases and J dropped 0 bases, with 16 bases sitting between them. The CDR3 has 15 residues. Germline-derived CDR1 and CDR2 are MNHNS and SASEGT. This chain's CDR3 is CASNDNRYSSYEQYF. DNA of the CDR3: TGTGCCAGCAATGATAACAGATACAGCTCCTACGAGCAGTACTTC.

This clonotype was detected once. The chain uses TRBV19 and TRBJ2-2; 12 positions match TRBD2. V lost 3 bases and J lost 3; bases outside the gene matches: 2. The germline gives CDR1 LNHDA, CDR2 SQIVND (reference sequence). The CDR3 totals 16 residues. This chain's CDR3 is CASSITSGRYTGELFF. The CDR3 DNA sequence: TGTGCCAGTAGTATTACTAGCGGGAGGTACACCGGGGAGCTGTTTTTT.

This clonotype came up many times. This chain joins TRBV27 and TRBJ2-3; 7 bases line up with TRBD2. J gave up 11 bases and V 5 bases, and 16 bases lay outside the gene matches. CDR1 and CDR2 from the germline V gene are MNHEY and SMNVEV (reference sequence). The CDR3 sequence is 15 residues long. CDR3 DNA sequence: TGTGCCAGCAGTCCCGAGGAGATAGGCTGGACTAGGCAGTATTTT. Its translation: CASSPEEIGWTRQYF.

In its sample, this clonotype was seen a few times. This rearrangement joins TRBV5-1 to TRBJ2-1; D is unresolved. Germline CDR1 and CDR2: SGHRS and YFSETQ. The V end was cut by 1 base, the J end by 0 bases, with 11 bases between. This CDR3 has 16 amino acids. In DNA, the CDR3 is TGCGCCAGCAGCTTGCTGGCGGACCTCTCCTACAATGAGCAGTTCTTC. It encodes CASSLLADLSYNEQFF.

This clonotype was seen at least ten times. V and J are TRBV6-9 and TRBJ1-5; TRBD1 agrees at 7 bases. The CDR3 totals 14 residues. V was clipped by 3 bases and J by 6 bases; unmatched bases: 5. Germline loops: CDR1 MNHGY, CDR2 SVAAGI. The CDR3 here is CASSYKGASQPQHF. The DNA of the CDR3 is TGTGCCAGCAGTTACAAGGGGGCGAGTCAGCCCCAGCATTTT.

As to this clonotype: A read error may produce the germline difference seen at one junction end. The chain joins TRBV6-1 to TRBJ2-5, with D tentatively TRBD2 (6 bases). CDR3 length: 15 residues. CDR1 MNHNS and CDR2 SASEGT come from the germline V gene. CDR3 sequence reads: CAGSQTGLTQETQYF. The CDR3 bases are TGTGCCGGCAGTCAAACGGGACTTACACAAGAGACCCAGTACTTC.

Of note for this clonotype: The germline gene is not matched at one end of the junction; a read error may be the cause. V is TRBV5-1 and J is TRBJ2-2; D is tentatively TRBD1 or TRBD2 (5 bases each). Germline V gene lookup returns CDR1 SGHRS and CDR2 YFSETQ. The CDR3 totals 13 residues. DNA of the CDR3: TGCGCCAGCAGCCCGAGGGGCACCGGGGAGCCGTTTTTT. Protein product: CASSPRGTGEPFF.

This clonotype appeared a few times. The genes are TRBV6-1 and TRBJ1-5; D perhaps matches TRBD1 (6 bases). The CDR3 has 13 amino acids. V gave up 10 bases and J gave up 4 bases, with 14 bases separating them. Per germline, CDR1 MNHNS and CDR2 SASEGT. The CDR3 DNA is TGTGCCACCCAGGGGTTGGGAAATCAGCCCCAGCATTTT. This encodes CATQGLGNQPQHF.

This rearrangement joins TRBV10-1 to TRBJ2-2, with D maybe TRBD2 (5 bases). V dropped 6 bases and J dropped 0 bases, with 11 bases sitting between them. Germline V gene lookup returns CDR1 WNHNN and CDR2 SYGVQD (reference sequence). The CDR3 is 15 amino acids. The CDR3: CASRLGKTNTGELFF. DNA for the CDR3: TGCGCCAGCAGACTAGGAAAGACGAACACCGGGGAGCTGTTTTTT.

V and J are TRBV9 and TRBJ1-1; D is possibly TRBD1 (5 bases). V dropped 2 bases and J dropped 0 bases, with 11 bases sitting between them. The CDR3 contains 15 residues. Germline CDR1 reads SGDLS; CDR2 reads YYNGEE. CDR3 DNA: TGTGCCAGCAGCGTCGACAGTTCCATGAACACTGAAGCTTTCTTT. Protein: CASSVDSSMNTEAFF.

This clonotype occurred many times. The chain joins TRBV2 to TRBJ2-1; 13 bases are a match to TRBD2. There are 15 residues in the CDR3. Germline values: CDR1 SNHLY, CDR2 FYNNEI. Trimming at V came to 6 bases and at J to 3 bases, leaving 2 bases not matched to a gene. The CDR3 nucleotides are TGTGCCAGCAGGACTAGCGGGAGGATCTACAATGAGCAGTTCTTC. As protein: CASRTSGRIYNEQFF. Complete variable domain (other parts from reference TRBV2 and TRBJ2-1): EPEVTQTPSHQVTQMGQEVILRCVPISNHLYFYWYRQILGQKVEFLVSFYNNEISEKSEIFDDQFSVERPDGSNFTLKIRSTKLEDSAMYFCASRTSGRIYNEQFFGPGTRLTVL.

V is TRBV28 and J is TRBJ2-1; D call uncertain. The length of the CDR3 is 16 residues. Germline-derived CDR1 and CDR2 are MDHEN and SYDVKM. Trimming took 4 bases from V and 0 from J, leaving 13 bases between them. CDR3 sequence reads: CASSSAQVISYNEQFF. The CDR3 nucleotides read TGTGCCAGCAGTTCAGCCCAAGTCATCTCCTACAATGAGCAGTTCTTC.

The V gene is TRBV19, the J gene TRBJ2-5; 10 bases align to TRBD1. The CDR3 is 14 residues long. Germline V gene lookup returns CDR1 LNHDA and CDR2 SQIVND (reference sequence). V dropped 3 bases and J dropped 5; count of bases not matched to a gene: 3. The CDR3 spells CASSMEGQGETQYF. In DNA form, the CDR3 reads TGTGCCAGTAGTATGGAGGGACAGGGGGAGACCCAGTACTTC.

With regard to this clonotype: A clone one base away is much larger, so this may be a read error. The genes are TRBV5-4 and TRBJ2-1, with D uncertain. Germline CDR1 SGHNT, CDR2 YYREEE (reference sequence). The CDR3 runs to 11 residues. Trimming stripped 2 bases from V and 9 bases from J, with 6 bases between. CDR3 sequence: CASSLNVEQFF. CDR3 DNA sequence: TGTGCCAGCAGCTTAAACGTTGAGCAGTTCTTC.

This clonotype was seen at least ten times. This chain joins TRBV12-3 or TRBV12-4 and TRBJ1-5, with 9 positions matching TRBD1. Trimming at V came to 1 base and at J to 7 bases, leaving 5 bases not matched to a gene. The CDR3 runs 15 residues. The CDR3 DNA reads as TGTGCCAGCAGTTTAGTTGGGACAGGGATCCAGCCCCAGCATTTT. Translation gives CASSLVGTGIQPQHF.

This clonotype was counted many times. The rearrangement uses TRBV12-3 or TRBV12-4 and TRBJ1-1, with D perhaps TRBD1 (5 bases). The CDR3 spans 13 residues. V lost 4 bases to trimming and J lost 10 bases, with 16 bases between them. This CDR3 is CASSSTGRDRAFF. CDR3 nucleotide sequence: TGTGCCAGCAGTTCCACGGGGCGGGATAGAGCTTTCTTT.

This chain links TRBV30 with TRBJ1-1; the D is unclear. Germline V CDR1 and CDR2: GTSNPN, SVGIG (reference sequence). The CDR3 extends over 15 amino acids. The V and J ends lost 0 bases and 5 bases respectively, with 16 bases between them. The CDR3 nucleotides read TGTGCCTGGAGTGTAGAAGGTGGGCTGGGTACTGAAGCTTTCTTT. Residues: CAWSVEGGLGTEAFF.

The chain employs TRBV20-1 and TRBJ2-1; possibly TRBD2 for D (5 bases). Germline V gene sequence: CDR1 DFQATT, CDR2 SNEGSKA (reference sequence). CDR3 length: 11 amino acids. V lost 5 bases to trimming and J lost 9 bases, with 11 bases between them. The CDR3: CSAPYRGEQFF. CDR3 DNA sequence: TGCAGTGCTCCCTATCGGGGTGAGCAGTTCTTC.

In its sample, this clonotype was seen many times. The genes are TRBV18 and TRBJ1-1, with 7 bases identical to TRBD1. CDR1 KGHSH and CDR2 LQKENI come from the germline V gene. This CDR3 comprises 12 residues. With V trimmed by 5 bases and J by 10 bases, 7 bases remained unmatched. The CDR3 DNA sequence: TGTGCCAGCTCATCGACAGGGCTCGTAGCTTTCTTT. Its protein product is CASSSTGLVAFF.